These 32 T cell receptor beta chains were sequenced from one sample in a study of identical twins. TCRdb redid the calling of the 5' RACE reads with MiXCR, one entry per CDR3 protein. The sample holds roughly 190,000 distinct CDR3 sequences; 15% to 20% are singletons and the top ten take 35% to 45%. A further study also used this sample, focusing on T cells expressing NK-cell markers.

The sequenced material came from CD8+ T cells sorted from blood. The receptors originated from a woman between 18 and 30 years old in good health.

The rearrangement joins TRBV6-5 to TRBJ2-3, with TRBD2 matching over 10 bases. The trim removed 2 bases at V and 4 bases at J, leaving 6 bases unmatched. The length of the CDR3 is 16 residues. The V gene's germline CDR1 is MNHEY and CDR2 SVGAGI. The CDR3 DNA reads as TGTGCCAGCAGTTACGGACCTAGCGGGAGCTCAGATACGCAGTATTTT. Residues: CASSYGPSGSSDTQYF.

This clonotype has a handful of counts. V usage is TRBV12-3 or TRBV12-4 and J usage is TRBJ2-2, with unresolved D. The CDR3 is 13 amino acids. The V end was cut by 6 bases, the J end by 4 bases, with 9 bases between. This CDR3 is CASSWLVTGELFF. The CDR3 nucleotides are TGTGCCAGCAGCTGGCTAGTCACCGGGGAGCTGTTTTTT.

This chain's CDR3 is CAGLLGNEGYGYTF. CDR3 nucleotide sequence: TGTGCCGGACTATTAGGGAATGAAGGGTATGGCTACACCTTC. This chain joins TRBV7-9 and TRBJ1-2; D unresolved. Germline CDR1 reads SEHNR; CDR2 reads FQNEAQ (reference sequence). The CDR3 has 14 residues. V was pared by 11 bases and J by 5 bases, with 21 bases between.

The sample holds a few counts of this clonotype. The CDR3: CASSLYVTGELFF. CDR3 in DNA: TGTGCCAGCAGCTTGTACGTCACCGGGGAGCTGTTTTTT. The chain carries TRBV5-4 and TRBJ2-2; the D is unclear. This CDR3 comprises 13 residues. Germline loops: CDR1 SGHNT, CDR2 YYREEE (reference sequence). Trimming took 1 base from V and 4 from J, leaving 5 bases between them.

This sequence joins TRBV2 and TRBJ2-3, with unresolved D. This CDR3 is built from 11 residues. Deletions cut 11 bases from V and 5 bases from J, with 11 bases between. In germline, CDR1 is SNHLY, CDR2 FYNNEI. The CDR3 region is CAFSPRDTQYF. The CDR3 DNA reads TGTGCCTTTTCACCCCGAGATACGCAGTATTTT. Full variable domain (outside the CDR3, taken from reference TRBV2 and TRBJ2-3): EPEVTQTPSHQVTQMGQEVILRCVPISNHLYFYWYRQILGQKVEFLVSFYNNEISEKSEIFDDQFSVERPDGSNFTLKIRSTKLEDSAMYFCAFSPRDTQYFGPGTRLTVL.

This clonotype was recorded a few times. This chain links TRBV12-3 or TRBV12-4 with TRBJ2-2; 10 bases fit TRBD1. Trimming removed 6 bases from V and 6 bases from J; junction bases left unmatched: 10. The CDR3 sequence is 16 residues long. In DNA, the CDR3 is TGTGCCAGCAGCCAAGGGGGACAGGGGAGGGCCGGGGAGCTGTTTTTT. Translated, it gives CASSQGGQGRAGELFF.

Of note for this clonotype: At one of its ends the junction is not consistent with the germline gene, which may arise from a read error. This chain uses TRBV11-3 with TRBJ2-7, with 7 bases fitting TRBD1. Germline values: CDR1 SGHNT, CDR2 YENEEA. The CDR3 sequence is 13 residues long. The chain's CDR3 is CASSPGTAYEQCF. CDR3 DNA sequence: TGTGCCAGCAGCCCTGGGACAGCCTACGAGCAGTGCTTC. Using reference TRBV11-3 and TRBJ2-7 for the parts outside the CDR3, the full variable domain is EAGVVQSPRYKIIEKKQPVAFWCNPISGHNTLYWYLQNLGQGPELLIRYENEEAVDDSQLPKDRFSAERLKGVDSTLKIQPAELGDSAVYLCASSPGTAYEQCFGPGTRLTVT.

This clonotype was seen a handful of times. The gene calls are TRBV12-3 or TRBV12-4 and TRBJ1-3; 10 positions agree with TRBD1. This CDR3 spans 12 amino acids. With 5 bases clipped from V and 15 bases from J, the junction kept 7 bases outside the gene matches. The CDR3 DNA reads TGTGCCAGCAGTATCCACGGGACAGGGGAATATTTT. It specifies CASSIHGTGEYF.

This chain uses TRBV6-1 with TRBJ1-2, with D perhaps matching TRBD1 (6 bases). V was cut by 8 bases and J by 4 bases, with 17 bases left in between. CDR1 and CDR2 (germline): MNHNS, SASEGT. CDR3 length: 14 amino acids. The CDR3: CASHSGGPFYGYTF. CDR3 coding DNA: TGTGCCAGCCACTCCGGGGGGCCGTTCTATGGCTACACCTTC.

The chain combines TRBV28 with TRBJ2-5; D is possibly TRBD2 (5 bases). CDR3 length equals 15 residues. Germline V CDR1 and CDR2: MDHEN, SYDVKM. V was pared by 6 bases and J by 4 bases, with 18 bases between. DNA for the CDR3: TGTGCCAGCAGGGCTCTAGCCCGTCTTGTAGAGACCCAGTACTTC. It specifies CASRALARLVETQYF.

This chain connects TRBV20-1 to TRBJ2-1; tentative D call: TRBD2 (6 bases). The CDR3 has 13 amino acids. CDR1 is DFQATT, CDR2 SNEGSKA, per germline (reference sequence). V was cut by 4 bases and J by 5 bases, with 12 bases left in between. The CDR3 coding sequence is TGCAGTGCTACGGGACTGGTTAACAATGAGCAGTTCTTC. It codes for CSATGLVNNEQFF.

V gene TRBV5-1 combines with J gene TRBJ2-2; D is ambiguous. V gave up 4 bases and J gave up 7 bases, with 8 bases separating them. The V gene's germline CDR1 is SGHRS and CDR2 YFSETQ. The CDR3 extends over 12 amino acids. The CDR3 is CASSPELGELFF. The CDR3 DNA reads TGCGCCAGCAGCCCCGAGCTCGGGGAGCTGTTTTTT. The whole variable domain, filled in from reference TRBV5-1 and TRBJ2-2, reads KAGVTQTPRYLIKTRGQQVTLSCSPISGHRSVSWYQQTPGQGLQFLFEYFSETQRNKGNFPGRFSGRQFSNSRSEMNVSTLELGDSALYLCASSPELGELFFGEGSRLTVL.

This clonotype was detected a few times. The rearrangement links TRBV20-1 to TRBJ1-5; D ambiguous. CDR1 DFQATT and CDR2 SNEGSKA come from the germline V gene (reference sequence). The CDR3 consists of 15 residues. The V end was cut by 5 bases, the J end by 0 bases, with 14 bases between. Here the CDR3 reads CSAQTQIHSNQPQHF. The CDR3 nucleotides read TGCAGTGCTCAGACACAGATTCATAGCAATCAGCCCCAGCATTTT.

The V call is TRBV5-5, the J call TRBJ2-6, with D perhaps being TRBD1 or TRBD2 (5 bases each). The germline CDR1 and CDR2 sequences are SGHKS and YYEKEE (reference sequence). Trimming removed 3 bases at V and 0 bases at J, with 16 bases between. This CDR3 has 18 amino acids. As DNA, the CDR3 is TGTGCCAGCAGCTCGAGCTTGGGACGTCACTCTGGGGCCAACGTCCTGACTTTC. Amino acid sequence: CASSSSLGRHSGANVLTF.

J is TRBJ1-4 and V is TRBV6-2 or TRBV6-3; tentatively, D is TRBD1 (5 bases). Deletions cut 8 bases from V and 6 bases from J, with 10 bases between. The CDR3 is made up of 12 amino acids. CDR1 is MNHEY, CDR2 SVGEGT, per germline. CDR3 in amino acids: CASEQGDEKLFF. CDR3 sequence (DNA): TGTGCCAGCGAGCAGGGCGATGAAAAACTGTTTTTT.

This clonotype has just a few counts. The V gene is TRBV19, the J gene TRBJ2-1, with D perhaps assigned TRBD1 or TRBD2 (5 bases each). Germline assignment: CDR1 LNHDA and CDR2 SQIVND (reference sequence). V was cut by 11 bases and J by 2 bases, with 19 bases left in between. The CDR3 is 15 residues long. CDR3 in amino acids: CAPERGGPPYNEQFF. The CDR3 DNA reads TGTGCCCCAGAAAGGGGCGGGCCGCCCTACAATGAGCAGTTCTTC.

This clonotype occurred a few times. V usage is TRBV12-3 or TRBV12-4 and J usage is TRBJ1-2; 7 bases match TRBD1. The CDR3 totals 13 residues. Losses at the gene ends were 5 bases for V and 4 bases for J; bases not matched to a gene: 4. CDR3: CASSNGTAYGYTF. Written as DNA, the CDR3 is TGTGCCAGCAGTAATGGGACAGCCTATGGCTACACCTTC.

The CDR3 region is CASSLGQGLTDTQYF. CDR3 coding DNA: TGTGCCAGCAGTTTAGGACAGGGTCTGACAGATACGCAGTATTTT. The rearrangement joins TRBV28 to TRBJ2-3; 8 bases align to TRBD1. Trimming cost V 2 bases and J 3 bases; bases outside gene matches: 4. This CDR3 region has 15 residues. CDR1 and CDR2 (germline): MDHEN, SYDVKM.

This clonotype was found many times. The V call is TRBV12-3 or TRBV12-4, the J call TRBJ2-1, with 13 bases fitting TRBD2. Germline trimming cut 3 bases from V and 15 bases from J; bases unmatched to any gene: 8. The CDR3 extends over 14 amino acids. CDR3 amino acids: CASSFWTSGRFTFF. CDR3 in DNA: TGTGCCAGCAGTTTCTGGACTAGCGGGAGATTTACGTTCTTC.

The genes are TRBV12-3 or TRBV12-4 and TRBJ1-2, with D tentatively TRBD1 (5 bases). There are 13 residues in the CDR3. Trimming took off 10 bases at V and 4 bases at J, with 16 bases between the two ends. CDR3 coding DNA: TGTGCCATCCTCGGGAGGGGAGCCTATGGCTACACCTTC. It specifies CAILGRGAYGYTF.

For this clonotype: Because the CDR3 is missing its conserved closing phenylalanine or tryptophan, this is likely a read error. The DNA is left out, because the CDR3 cannot be placed on it with certainty; the CDR3 is given as TCRdb lists it. The chain uses TRBV7-4 and TRBJ2-7; no DNA check was done on the table's D call, TRBD2. Looked up from germline, CDR1 is SGHVT and CDR2 is SQSDAQ. The CDR3 is 8 amino acids in total, end residues counted. The chain's CDR3 is CASSGGGI.

The J gene is TRBJ2-3, the V gene TRBV4-1; 8 nucleotides agree with TRBD2. The CDR3 is made up of 16 amino acids. Per germline, CDR1 MGHRA and CDR2 YSYEKL. V trimming: 4 bases; J trimming: 2 bases; junction bases outside the gene matches: 8. CDR3 residues: CASSPLASGPTDTQYF. Written as DNA, the CDR3 is TGCGCCAGCAGCCCCCTGGCTAGCGGGCCCACAGATACGCAGTATTTT.

Only a few counts were recorded for this clonotype. This sequence joins TRBV7-9 and TRBJ2-7; D may be TRBD1 (5 bases). The CDR3 runs to 15 residues. In germline, CDR1 is SEHNR, CDR2 FQNEAQ (reference sequence). V was pared by 8 bases and J by 2 bases, with 19 bases between. CDR3 loop: CASGTTGQGPYEQYF. The CDR3 region has the DNA TGTGCCAGCGGAACTACTGGGCAGGGCCCCTACGAGCAGTACTTC.

This chain connects TRBV7-9 to TRBJ2-1, with TRBD1 as a possible D gene (5 bases). V gave up 3 bases and J gave up 8 bases, with 17 bases separating them. Germline values: CDR1 SEHNR, CDR2 FQNEAQ (reference sequence). There are 15 residues in the CDR3. CDR3 sequence (DNA): TGTGCCAGCAGCTTTGGCTATAACACAGGTCATGAGCAGTTCTTC. The encoded protein is CASSFGYNTGHEQFF.

This clonotype has a single count. The chain has TRBV27 and TRBJ2-5; D call uncertain. V shed 3 bases and J shed 3 bases, with 8 bases lying between them. Germline assignment: CDR1 MNHEY and CDR2 SMNVEV (reference sequence). This CDR3 spans 13 amino acids. The CDR3 here is CASSFGREETQYF. The CDR3 DNA follows: TGTGCCAGCAGTTTCGGAAGGGAAGAGACCCAGTACTTC.

The sample holds a few counts of this clonotype. The chain has TRBV6-5 and TRBJ2-3; 8 bases are a match to TRBD2. Germline-derived CDR1 and CDR2 are MNHEY and SVGAGI. The CDR3 spans 17 residues. V gave up 3 bases and J gave up 5 bases; unmatched junction bases: 13. CDR3 region: CASSYAMTGGPGDTQYF. The DNA for the CDR3 is TGTGCCAGCAGTTATGCCATGACGGGGGGGCCAGGAGATACGCAGTATTTT.

This clonotype was counted between two and nine times. The gene calls are TRBV27 and TRBJ2-7, with D unresolved. The V gene lost 3 bases and the J gene lost 0 bases, with 9 bases spanning the gap. The germline V gene has CDR1 MNHEY and CDR2 SMNVEV (reference sequence). CDR3 length equals 14 residues. CDR3: CASSLAGLSYEQYF. CDR3 nucleotide sequence: TGTGCCAGCAGTTTGGCAGGTCTCTCCTACGAGCAGTACTTC.

The V call is TRBV15, the J call TRBJ2-2; no firm D call. The CDR3 sequence is 16 residues long. Between the trimmed V and J ends, which lost 0 bases and 5 bases, there was a span of 13 bases. CDR1 and CDR2 from the germline V gene are LNHNV and YYDKDF (reference sequence). CDR3 sequence reads: CATSRDRIRTTGELFF. As DNA, the CDR3 is TGTGCCACCAGCAGAGATAGGATCAGAACAACCGGGGAGCTGTTTTTT.

The chain couples TRBV10-3 to TRBJ1-2; 7 bases are shared with TRBD1. The V gene end was trimmed by 4 bases and the J gene end by 0 bases; junction bases not matched to a gene: 11. Germline V lookup: CDR1 ENHRY, CDR2 SYGVKD. This CDR3 has 17 residues. The CDR3 here is CAISAARDSATNYGYTF. The CDR3 nucleotides are TGTGCCATCAGTGCGGCCAGGGACAGCGCGACTAACTATGGCTACACCTTC.

The chain joins TRBV11-2 to TRBJ2-5; 10 positions agree with TRBD2. V lost 1 base to trimming and J lost 3 bases; unmatched junction nucleotides: 8. Per the germline V gene, CDR1 is SGHAT and CDR2 is FQNNGV. This CDR3 contains 17 residues. The CDR3 nucleotides read TGTGCCAGCAGCTTAGTCCCCACCGGACTAGCGGAAGAGACCCAGTACTTC. Translation gives CASSLVPTGLAEETQYF.

This chain joins TRBV18 and TRBJ2-1; D is perhaps TRBD2 (6 bases). With 3 bases removed from V and 8 bases from J, the gap between germline ends came to 20 bases. This CDR3 region has 16 residues. CDR1 and CDR2 from the germline V gene are KGHSH and LQKENI. The CDR3 protein is CASSPEGTRQWDEQFF. The CDR3 DNA is TGTGCCAGCTCACCCGAAGGGACTCGACAATGGGATGAGCAGTTCTTC.

This clonotype was picked up a small number of times. CDR3 nucleotides: TGTGCCAGCCGAGAAGCTGCTAGCACAGATACGCAGTATTTT. Encoded protein: CASREAASTDTQYF. The chain carries TRBV2 and TRBJ2-3, with D uncertain. Germline assignment: CDR1 SNHLY and CDR2 FYNNEI. This CDR3 is 14 amino acids long. V was cut by 8 bases and J by 0 bases, with 12 bases left in between.